Shown below are 32 T cell receptor beta chains from a single sample sequenced in a study of T cells in Graves' hyperthyroidism and ophthalmopathy. TCR beta CDR3 region amplification was performed from RNA transcripts. In the first-round RT-PCR of the TCR CDR3, the HTBI primer set was used. MiXCR, applied by TCRdb to the multiplex PCR reads, yields one record per CDR3 protein. The sample records a few hundred thousand distinct CDR3 sequences, about an eighth being singletons. Sequencing was performed on blood. The receptors shown here come from a woman younger than 30 with Graves' hyperthyroidism.

The table lists this clonotype with many counts. The chain is built from TRBV28 and TRBJ1-5; D is uncertain. The V gene's germline CDR1 is MDHEN and CDR2 SYDVKM. V was pared by 4 bases and J by 7 bases, with 5 bases between. The CDR3 has 11 residues. Written as DNA, the CDR3 is TGTGCCAGCAGTTCGATCCAGCCCCAGCATTTT. Its translation is CASSSIQPQHF.

This clonotype occurred many times. This sequence joins TRBV28 and TRBJ2-7; TRBD1 matches 7 bases. The CDR3 consists of 14 residues. J was trimmed by 2 bases and V by 4 bases; bases with no gene match: 5. Germline-derived CDR1 and CDR2 are MDHEN and SYDVKM. This CDR3 reads CASSSPGQTYEQYF. The CDR3 DNA sequence: TGTGCCAGCAGTTCGCCGGGACAGACCTACGAGCAGTACTTC.

Comment on this clonotype: A much larger clone differs from this one at a single base, so this may be a read error. V is TRBV3-1 and J is TRBJ1-1; 10 bases are shared with TRBD1. CDR1 and CDR2 from the germline V gene are LGHDT and YNNKEL (reference sequence). The CDR3 runs to 15 residues. The V gene end was trimmed by 5 bases and the J gene end by 5 bases; junction bases not matched to a gene: 8. The DNA for the CDR3 is TGTGCCAGCAGCAGGCTTCCGGGACAGGGGACTGAAGCTTTCTTT. The encoded protein is CASSRLPGQGTEAFF.

The V and J genes are TRBV27 and TRBJ2-3, with D maybe TRBD1 (6 bases). This CDR3 contains 13 residues. V lost 5 bases and J 8 bases, leaving 14 bases between the germline ends. CDR1 is MNHEY, CDR2 SMNVEV, per germline (reference sequence). CDR3 bases: TGTGCCAGCAGTCTCATACAGGGTGGTACGCAGTATTTT. Protein: CASSLIQGGTQYF.

This clonotype was seen at least ten times. V is TRBV30 and J is TRBJ1-2; possibly TRBD1 for D (6 bases). CDR1 is GTSNPN, CDR2 SVGIG, per germline (reference sequence). V lost 3 bases, J lost 3 bases, and 8 bases lay in between. CDR3 size: 12 residues. CDR3 nucleotides: TGTGCCTGGAGAAGGACAGACTATGGCTACACCTTC. It codes for CAWRRTDYGYTF.

This clonotype was seen a few times. The V and J genes are TRBV20-1 and TRBJ1-2; D gene uncertain. With 4 bases removed from V and 2 bases from J, the gap between germline ends came to 11 bases. Germline lookup yields CDR1 DFQATT and CDR2 SNEGSKA (reference sequence). The CDR3 contains 13 residues. In nucleotides, the CDR3 is TGCAGTGCTACTGCGGAGGCGAACTATGGCTACACCTTC. Translation: CSATAEANYGYTF.

This clonotype was found a few times. The chain combines TRBV3-1 with TRBJ1-3; no clear D gene. The CDR3 has 15 residues. Germline CDR1 is LGHDT and CDR2 is YNNKEL (reference sequence). The V gene lost 1 base and the J gene lost 0 bases, with 7 bases spanning the gap. DNA for the CDR3: TGTGCCAGCAGCCAAGTTACTAGCTCTGGAAACACCATATATTTT. It codes for CASSQVTSSGNTIYF.

The chain carries TRBV5-1 and TRBJ1-5; no definite D call. V dropped 4 bases and J dropped 4 bases, with 9 bases sitting between them. The CDR3 length is 13 residues. Germline V gives CDR1 SGHRS, CDR2 YFSETQ. Here the CDR3 reads CASSLNQNQPQHF. The CDR3 DNA follows: TGCGCCAGCAGCCTCAATCAGAATCAGCCCCAGCATTTT.

The sample holds many counts of this clonotype. The genes are TRBV6-2 or TRBV6-3 and TRBJ1-1; TRBD1 agrees at 12 bases. The CDR3 length is 17 residues. Trimming cost V 6 bases and J 5 bases; bases outside gene matches: 13. Per the germline V gene, CDR1 is MNHEY and CDR2 is SVGEGT. CDR3 loop: CASRTRDRGPYGTEAFF. In DNA form, the CDR3 reads TGTGCCAGCAGAACCCGGGACAGGGGGCCGTACGGGACTGAAGCTTTCTTT.

This clonotype was recorded many times. V usage is TRBV19 and J usage is TRBJ2-1; 11 bases fit TRBD2. The CDR3 has 17 amino acids. Germline V gene data show CDR1 as LNHDA and CDR2 as SQIVND (reference sequence). After removal of 4 bases from V and 8 bases from J, the junction contained 13 bases not matched to a gene. The CDR3 loop reads CASSTLGSGRARYEQFF. In DNA form, the CDR3 reads TGTGCCAGTAGTACCCTGGGTAGCGGGAGGGCCAGGTATGAGCAGTTCTTC.

The chain recombines TRBV5-4 with TRBJ2-2; TRBD2 matches at 9 bases. The CDR3 totals 17 residues. CDR1 is SGHNT and CDR2 is YYREEE in the germline V gene (reference sequence). J gave up 6 bases and V 4 bases, and 13 bases lay outside the gene matches. The CDR3 protein is CASSRNSGSSISGELFF. The CDR3 DNA sequence: TGTGCCAGCAGCCGTAATAGCGGGAGCTCTATCTCCGGGGAGCTGTTTTTT.

This clonotype has ten or more counts. This chain links TRBV5-1 with TRBJ1-1; no firm D call. CDR3 length: 14 amino acids. Trimming removed 0 bases from V and 1 base from J, with 7 bases in between. In germline, CDR1 is SGHRS, CDR2 YFSETQ. CDR3 region: CASSLATWNTEAFF. The CDR3, as DNA: TGCGCCAGCAGCTTGGCCACCTGGAACACTGAAGCTTTCTTT.

The chain joins TRBV7-6 to TRBJ2-7; 7 nucleotides match TRBD2. Germline trimming cut 2 bases from V and 6 bases from J; bases unmatched to any gene: 7. Germline values: CDR1 SGHVS, CDR2 FNYEAQ. The CDR3 sequence is 14 residues long. The CDR3 DNA sequence: TGTGCCAGCAGCTTATTGGCAGGCGGGGGCGAGCAGTACTTC. It yields the protein CASSLLAGGGEQYF.

This chain connects TRBV30 to TRBJ2-1, with D uncertain. Deletions cut 1 base from V and 10 bases from J, with 17 bases between. Germline loops: CDR1 GTSNPN, CDR2 SVGIG (reference sequence). The CDR3 covers 14 residues. As DNA, the CDR3 is TGTGCCTGGAGTGGGTCTGGTCGGTTCGGGGAGCAGTTCTTC. This encodes CAWSGSGRFGEQFF.

In this sample, this clonotype turned up many times. CDR3 residues: CASSDVGWEGVSYNEQFF. Here the CDR3 DNA reads TGTGCCAGCAGTGACGTTGGATGGGAGGGCGTCTCCTACAATGAGCAGTTCTTC. This rearrangement joins TRBV6-1 to TRBJ2-1; 7 bases agree with TRBD2. The V and J ends lost 3 bases and 0 bases, in that order; junction bases with no gene match: 11. The germline gives CDR1 MNHNS, CDR2 SASEGT. This CDR3 has 18 residues.

This sequence joins TRBV7-9 and TRBJ2-7; 10 bases fit TRBD2. Germline CDR1 is SEHNR and CDR2 is FQNEAQ (reference sequence). This CDR3 is 16 amino acids long. Trimming took 1 base from V and 2 from J; bases not matched to a gene: 5. The CDR3 DNA sequence: TGTGCCAGCAGCTTAGTTCCTAGCGGGAGTACCTACGAGCAGTACTTC. Translating gives CASSLVPSGSTYEQYF.

The rearrangement links TRBV12-3 or TRBV12-4 to TRBJ1-5; D might be TRBD1 (6 bases). V was clipped by 3 bases and J by 2 bases, with 14 bases between them. The CDR3 loop spans 16 amino acids. This CDR3 reads CASSFGRGRGNQPQHF. The CDR3 DNA is TGTGCCAGCAGTTTCGGCAGGGGACGGGGCAATCAGCCCCAGCATTTT.

The rearrangement joins TRBV14 to TRBJ2-2; possible D gene TRBD1, 5 bases. V lost 1 base, J lost 6 bases, and 12 bases lay in between. CDR3 length: 15 amino acids. The germline CDR1 and CDR2 sequences are SGHDN and FVKESK. As DNA, the CDR3 is TGTGCCAGCAGCCAAGCCAGGGTTGACTCCGGGGAGCTGTTTTTT. It specifies CASSQARVDSGELFF.

As concerns this clonotype: A much bigger clone sits one base away, suggesting this may be a read error. The chain recombines TRBV30 with TRBJ2-3; D is possibly TRBD2 (6 bases). The germline gives CDR1 GTSNPN, CDR2 SVGIG (reference sequence). The CDR3 has 12 amino acids. The CDR3 DNA follows: TGTGACTGTGGGGGGAGCACAGATACGCAGTATTTT. Translating gives CDCGGSTDTQYF.

This clonotype was picked up many times. The chain carries TRBV24-1 and TRBJ1-1; 7 bases agree with TRBD1. CDR1 is KGHDR and CDR2 is SFDVKD in the germline V gene. The CDR3 loop spans 12 amino acids. After removal of 7 bases from V and 9 bases from J, the junction contained 7 bases not matched to a gene. CDR3 sequence reads: CATSGDSEQAFF. The CDR3 region has the DNA TGTGCCACCAGCGGGGACAGCGAACAAGCTTTCTTT.

This clonotype was picked up a small number of times. The chain joins TRBV20-1 to TRBJ2-2; 7 bases agree with TRBD1. After removal of 6 bases from V and 6 bases from J, the junction contained 10 bases not matched to a gene. The CDR3 length is 14 residues. Germline CDR1 reads DFQATT; CDR2 reads SNEGSKA (reference sequence). The CDR3 is CSARRTGLSGELFF. CDR3 bases: TGCAGTGCGAGAAGGACAGGTCTCTCCGGGGAGCTGTTTTTT.

This clonotype was observed many times. The CDR3 region has the DNA TGCAGCGGCCCGGGAGACAGACTAACCTACGAGCAGTACTTC. It is translated as CSGPGDRLTYEQYF. The gene calls are TRBV29-1 and TRBJ2-7, with D possibly matching TRBD2 (6 bases). The CDR3 loop spans 14 amino acids. CDR1 is SQVTM, CDR2 ANQGSEA, per germline. V shed 7 bases and J shed 2 bases, with 18 bases lying between them.

This clonotype has just a few counts. The chain joins TRBV5-1 to TRBJ2-1; D assignment may be TRBD1 or TRBD2 (5 bases each). V gave up 0 bases and J gave up 0 bases, with 19 bases separating them. The germline CDR1 and CDR2 sequences are SGHRS and YFSETQ. CDR3 length: 19 residues. The CDR3 DNA reads TGCGCCAGCAGCTTGGCGGCAGGGATAGCGAAAAGCTCCTACAATGAGCAGTTCTTC. Translating gives CASSLAAGIAKSSYNEQFF.

The chain is built from TRBV9 and TRBJ2-2; D is unresolved. CDR1 and CDR2 (germline): SGDLS, YYNGEE. The V end lost 4 bases, the J end lost 4 bases, and 11 bases lay between the germline ends. The CDR3 is 14 residues long. In DNA, the CDR3 is TGTGCCAGCAGCCTCCTTTTGGGCACCGGGGAGCTGTTTTTT. Translated, it gives CASSLLLGTGELFF.

This clonotype occurred many times. The chain couples TRBV11-2 to TRBJ1-5, with 7 bases fitting TRBD1. Trimming cost V 5 bases and J 0 bases; bases outside gene matches: 13. Germline V gives CDR1 SGHAT, CDR2 FQNNGV. The CDR3 length is 18 residues. CDR3 sequence reads: CASSALGQALYSNQPQHF. CDR3 in DNA: TGTGCCAGCAGCGCGTTAGGACAGGCCCTTTATAGCAATCAGCCCCAGCATTTT. Full variable domain (missing parts from reference TRBV11-2 and TRBJ1-5): EAGVAQSPRYKIIEKRQSVAFWCNPISGHATLYWYQQILGQGPKLLIQFQNNGVVDDSQLPKDRFSAERLKGVDSTLKIQPAKLEDSAVYLCASSALGQALYSNQPQHFGDGTRLSIL.

This clonotype was seen only once. V and J are TRBV6-2 or TRBV6-3 and TRBJ2-5; D is possibly TRBD2 (6 bases). This CDR3 comprises 11 residues. Germline V gene lookup returns CDR1 MNHEY and CDR2 SVGEGT. Trimming removed 9 bases at V and 11 bases at J, with 16 bases between. CDR3: CASLRDGSQYF. CDR3 in DNA: TGTGCCAGTCTGCGGGACGGGTCACAGTACTTC.

This clonotype was picked up a small number of times. The rearrangement uses TRBV30 and TRBJ1-2; the D is unclear. Germline lookup yields CDR1 GTSNPN and CDR2 SVGIG (reference sequence). The V end was cut by 0 bases, the J end by 4 bases, with 15 bases between. The CDR3 sequence is 15 residues long. The CDR3 protein is CAWSVQGLRTYGYTF. The CDR3 nucleotides are TGTGCCTGGAGTGTACAAGGGCTCAGGACCTATGGCTACACCTTC.

This clonotype was recorded many times. The V and J genes are TRBV12-3 or TRBV12-4 and TRBJ1-1; 10 nucleotides line up with TRBD1. The V segment lost 0 bases and the J segment 0 bases; nucleotides outside the gene matches: 4. CDR3 length: 17 residues. This CDR3 is CASSLAGQGNLNTEAFF. The CDR3, as DNA: TGTGCCAGCAGTTTAGCGGGACAGGGGAACTTGAACACTGAAGCTTTCTTT.

This clonotype has a count of ten or more. This chain links TRBV27 with TRBJ2-5; D is undetermined. Germline CDR1 reads MNHEY; CDR2 reads SMNVEV (reference sequence). The CDR3 has 13 residues. Trimming removed 5 bases from V and 5 bases from J, with 12 bases in between. CDR3 amino acids: CASSAVLGETQYF. The CDR3 nucleotides read TGTGCCAGCAGTGCAGTCCTAGGCGAGACCCAGTACTTC.

This clonotype was observed a handful of times. One junction end does not reproduce the germline sequence, and a read error may be involved. V and J are TRBV28 and TRBJ1-2, with no clear D. Looked up from germline, CDR1 is MDHEN and CDR2 is SYDVKM. The CDR3 consists of 12 residues. The CDR3 bases are TGTGCCAACAGTTTTCGGGGTGGAGGCTACACCTTC. It encodes CANSFRGGGYTF.

This clonotype was picked up many times. The CDR3 spells CASSPGTSGRARDTQYF. Written as DNA, the CDR3 is TGTGCCAGCAGCCCTGGGACTAGCGGGAGGGCGAGGGATACGCAGTATTTT. The V and J genes are TRBV6-1 and TRBJ2-3, with 16 bases identical to TRBD2. The CDR3 runs 17 residues. The germline V gene encodes CDR1 MNHNS and CDR2 SASEGT. V lost 6 bases to trimming and J lost 6 bases; unmatched junction nucleotides: 9.

V is TRBV19 and J is TRBJ2-7, with 11 positions matching TRBD2. With V trimmed by 4 bases and J by 6 bases, 5 bases remained unmatched. CDR3 length: 14 residues. The germline V gene has CDR1 LNHDA and CDR2 SQIVND (reference sequence). The CDR3 coding sequence is TGTGCCAGTAGTAGCCGACTAGCGGGAACCGAGCAGTACTTC. Encoded protein: CASSSRLAGTEQYF.